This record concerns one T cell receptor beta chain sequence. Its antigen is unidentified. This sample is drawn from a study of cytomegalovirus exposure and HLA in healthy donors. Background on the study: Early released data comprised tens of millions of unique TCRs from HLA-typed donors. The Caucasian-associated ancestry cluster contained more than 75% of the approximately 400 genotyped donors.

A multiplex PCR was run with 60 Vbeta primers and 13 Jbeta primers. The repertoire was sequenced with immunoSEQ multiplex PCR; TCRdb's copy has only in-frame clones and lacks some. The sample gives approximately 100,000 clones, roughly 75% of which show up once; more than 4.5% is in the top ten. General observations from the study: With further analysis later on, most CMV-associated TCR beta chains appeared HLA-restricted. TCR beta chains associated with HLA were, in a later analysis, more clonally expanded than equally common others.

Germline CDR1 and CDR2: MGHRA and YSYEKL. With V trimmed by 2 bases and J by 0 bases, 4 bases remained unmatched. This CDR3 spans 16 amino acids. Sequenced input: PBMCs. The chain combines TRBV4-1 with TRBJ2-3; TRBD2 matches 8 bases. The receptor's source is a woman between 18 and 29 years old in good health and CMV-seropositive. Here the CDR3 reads CASSQPTSGSTDTQYF. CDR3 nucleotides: TGCGCCAGCAGCCAACCTACTAGCGGTAGCACAGATACGCAGTATTTT.